Listed here is a single T cell receptor (beta chain). The data were taken from a study of blood T cell repertoires in COVID-19. V gave up 5 bases and J gave up 5 bases; unmatched junction bases: 6. The CDR3 runs to 14 residues. Germline CDR1 is MNHEY and CDR2 is SVGAGI. Using immunoSEQ multiplex PCR, the repertoire was profiled, and TCRdb retains in-frame clones only, with some absent. This sample carries approximately 140,000 clones, 84% of them seen once, and the ten largest clones take under 7%. This study enrolled people aged about 18 to 90 from around 25 US geographic areas. Clinical history as reported by participants underpinned cohort assignment.

V gene TRBV6-5 combines with J gene TRBJ1-2; 9 nucleotides agree with TRBD1. The source of this sequence is a woman in her 50s who had been exposed to COVID-19. The sequencing sample was made of PBMCs or T cells enriched from blood (not recorded which). The CDR3 nucleotides read TGTGCCAGCAGTCTTCCCGGGACAGGGTATGGCTACACCTTC. It is translated as CASSLPGTGYGYTF.